A single sample is the source of the 4 T cell receptor beta chains below, sequenced in a study of T cell responses to AZD1222 COVID-19 vaccine (dated by TCRdb to the early 2020s). The time point label of this sample denotes: about 28 days (+/-7) after the second vaccine dose. Libraries were prepared through the immunoSEQ multiplex PCR assay. TCRdb retrieved this table from immuneACCESS and kept in-frame rearrangements only. Not all clones are present; in checked studies, unresolved V genes account for under half, and no reason is known for the remainder. Counted in this sample were 45,000 to 50,000 clones; around 89% of them appeared once. The leading ten clones occupy approximately 5.3% of the sample. Sequences were derived from peripheral blood, sampled 28 days after the second AZD1222 dose. The source of these receptors is an adult who received the AZD1222 COVID-19 vaccine.

CDR3 sequence reads: CASSLVRRWASQQETQYF. The CDR3 DNA reads TGTGCCAGCAGCTTAGTACGGAGGTGGGCCAGTCAGCAAGAGACCCAGTACTTC. The chain carries TRBV7-2 and TRBJ2-5; D might be TRBD2 (5 bases). Looked up from germline, CDR1 is SGHTA and CDR2 is FQGNSA. The CDR3 covers 18 residues. Trimming took 1 base from V and 2 from J, leaving 20 bases between them.

Regarding this clone: One end of the junction is discordant with germline, which a read error may explain. The V call is TRBV6-5, the J call TRBJ1-5; D gene unclear. The germline gives CDR1 MNHEY, CDR2 SVGAGI. The CDR3 runs 13 residues. CDR3 nucleotides: TGTGCCAGCAGTTACTCGAATATTCAGGCCCAGCATTTT. Residues: CASSYSNIQAQHF.

The rearrangement links TRBV5-1 to TRBJ2-7; TRBD1 is a possible D gene (6 bases). Germline V gene data show CDR1 as SGHRS and CDR2 as YFSETQ. V lost 7 bases, J lost 6 bases, and 17 bases lay in between. The CDR3 has 13 amino acids. The CDR3 is CASSQGYVGEQYF. The CDR3, as DNA: TGCGCCAGCTCACAGGGTTACGTTGGCGAGCAGTACTTC.

This clone was counted between two and nine times. V and J are TRBV7-9 and TRBJ1-5; D not certain. V was pared by 0 bases and J by 3 bases, with 0 bases between. From germline, CDR1 is SEHNR and CDR2 FQNEAQ (reference sequence). The CDR3 runs to 12 residues. The CDR3 nucleotides read TGTGCCAGCAGCTTAGCCAATCAGCCCCAGCATTTT. Protein: CASSLANQPQHF.